A single sample is the source of the 30 T cell receptor beta chains below, sequenced in a study of blood T cells in healthy people across ages. The authors ran a second PCR of roughly 6 to 12 cycles using a sample-barcoded 5' primer and a J-beta primer mix. MiXCR was run by TCRdb on the 5' RACE reads, yielding one entry per CDR3 protein. The sample yields some 850,000 distinct CDR3 sequences, more than 25% seen once. The same specimen was also included in a second study, on T cells of mothers and their children.

Sequencing was done on a sample of blood. The origin of the receptors is a boy aged 5 to 17 in good health.

J is TRBJ2-5 and V is TRBV6-2 or TRBV6-3; 12 bases line up with TRBD2. The J call is in doubt because the DNA end fits TRBJ2-7 better. The CDR3 sequence is 17 residues long. Germline V gives CDR1 MNHEY, CDR2 SVGEGT. The CDR3 loop is CASSYSTLAGGKDEQYF. DNA for the CDR3: TGTGCCAGCAGTTACTCGACCCTAGCGGGGGGGAAGGACGAGCAGTACTTC.

V is TRBV12-3 or TRBV12-4 and J is TRBJ2-2; D unclear. Trimming shortened V by 3 bases and J by 2 bases, and 7 bases separated the two germline ends. The CDR3 runs 14 residues. CDR3 sequence (DNA): TGTGCCAGCAGTTTGAACTTCAACACCGGGGAGCTGTTTTTT. Translation: CASSLNFNTGELFF.

This clonotype appeared a few times. The chain uses TRBV29-1 and TRBJ2-7; D is perhaps TRBD1 (6 bases). The CDR3 runs 13 residues. The germline gives CDR1 SQVTM, CDR2 ANQGSEA. V lost 4 bases, J lost 6 bases, and 16 bases lay in between. In DNA, the CDR3 is TGCAGCGTTGCCCCAGGGTGGGGGCTCGAGCAGTACTTC. This sequence encodes CSVAPGWGLEQYF.

This clonotype was detected ten times or more. V usage is TRBV14 and J usage is TRBJ2-7, with D hard to call. The CDR3 is 14 residues long. Trimming stripped 4 bases from V and 4 bases from J, with 14 bases between. From germline, CDR1 is SGHDN and CDR2 FVKESK. CDR3 in DNA: TGTGCCAGCAGCCTTATAAGGTCCCCTTACGAGCAGTACTTC. Its protein is CASSLIRSPYEQYF.

CDR3 sequence reads: CASNPGGYTQYF. As DNA, the CDR3 is TGTGCCAGCAACCCTGGGGGTTATACGCAGTATTTT. The V and J genes are TRBV12-3 or TRBV12-4 and TRBJ2-3; D is possibly TRBD1 or TRBD2 (5 bases each). This CDR3 contains 12 residues. Trimming shortened V by 7 bases and J by 7 bases, and 12 bases separated the two germline ends.

This clonotype was seen more than once but under ten times. The chain employs TRBV5-1 and TRBJ2-5; D possibly corresponds to TRBD2 (5 bases). The J call may be incorrect, as the DNA end agrees better with TRBJ2-7. CDR3 length: 14 residues. CDR1 and CDR2 from the germline V gene are SGHRS and YFSETQ. CDR3: CASSLAGSTYEQYF. The DNA for the CDR3 is TGCGCCAGCAGCTTGGCGGGGTCTACTTACGAGCAGTACTTC.

The V call is TRBV28, the J call TRBJ1-1, with 9 bases aligning to TRBD1. The CDR3 has 13 amino acids. Per the germline V gene, CDR1 is MDHEN and CDR2 is SYDVKM. V shed 9 bases, J shed 10 bases, and the junction held 12 bases outside the gene matches. CDR3 DNA sequence: TGTGCCAGTGCGGGCGGGACAGGGATTTCAGCTTTCTTT. This sequence encodes CASAGGTGISAFF.

This clonotype was observed a few times. The chain combines TRBV10-2 with TRBJ2-7; TRBD1 matches 7 bases. The trim removed 9 bases at V and 3 bases at J, leaving 5 bases unmatched. The CDR3 consists of 12 residues. The germline V gene encodes CDR1 WSHSY and CDR2 SAAADI. CDR3 protein: CASRTGDYEQYF. CDR3 bases: TGCGCCAGTCGGACAGGCGACTACGAGCAGTACTTC.

This clonotype was seen more than once but under ten times. The rearrangement joins TRBV7-2 to TRBJ2-3; a weak D match, TRBD2 (7 bases). This CDR3 has 15 residues. V was cut by 5 bases and J by 4 bases, with 16 bases left in between. Germline-derived CDR1 and CDR2 are SGHTA and FQGNSA. CDR3 in DNA: TGTGCCAGCAGCCGACAGGCGGGAGACGCAGATACGCAGTATTTT. It encodes CASSRQAGDADTQYF.

This chain uses TRBV12-5 with TRBJ2-1; D is perhaps TRBD1 or TRBD2 (5 bases each). The assigned J gene may be wrong: the sequence end matches TRBJ2-7 better. The CDR3 covers 13 residues. The germline CDR1 and CDR2 sequences are LGHNT and FRNRAP. This chain's CDR3 is CASGLGRGDEQYF. As DNA, the CDR3 is TGTGCTAGTGGTTTGGGTCGGGGCGACGAGCAGTACTTC.

This clonotype was seen more than once but under ten times. The rearrangement joins TRBV5-5 to TRBJ2-2; D call uncertain. There are 16 residues in the CDR3. V lost 4 bases, J lost 0 bases, and 13 bases lay in between. Germline V gene sequence: CDR1 SGHKS, CDR2 YYEKEE (reference sequence). This chain's CDR3 is CASSRRGISNTGELFF. The CDR3 nucleotides read TGTGCCAGCAGCCGTCGTGGCATCTCGAACACCGGGGAGCTGTTTTTT.

This clonotype was seen a handful of times. The chain uses TRBV10-2 and TRBJ1-2, with 9 bases that match TRBD1. In germline, CDR1 is WSHSY, CDR2 SAAADI. This CDR3 comprises 13 residues. V trimming: 6 bases; J trimming: 8 bases; junction bases outside the gene matches: 7. CDR3 bases: TGCGCCAGCAGCCTGGGACAGGGATTGGGCTACACCTTC. This encodes CASSLGQGLGYTF.

In this sample, this clonotype turned up a few times. The CDR3, as DNA: TGTGCCAGCAGCCAGGGACCATCAGATACGCAGTATTTT. Translating gives CASSQGPSDTQYF. V is TRBV28 and J is TRBJ2-3; the D gene could be TRBD1 or TRBD2 (5 bases each). The CDR3 covers 13 residues. Germline CDR1 and CDR2: MDHEN and SYDVKM. Trimming cost V 6 bases and J 4 bases, with 11 bases left between them.

This clonotype has just a few counts. The V and J genes are TRBV7-8 and TRBJ1-5; 7 nucleotides align to TRBD1. V lost 6 bases to trimming and J lost 7 bases; unmatched junction nucleotides: 9. This CDR3 contains 14 residues. Germline values: CDR1 SGHVS, CDR2 FQNEAQ. This CDR3 is CASRGDSLLQPQHF. The CDR3 DNA sequence: TGTGCCAGCAGGGGGGACAGTTTATTGCAGCCCCAGCATTTT.

The rearrangement uses TRBV2 and TRBJ1-6; D not certain. Trimming removed 6 bases from V and 10 bases from J, with 10 bases in between. The CDR3 length is 12 residues. CDR1 and CDR2 (germline): SNHLY, FYNNEI. The CDR3 DNA is TGTGCCAGCAGGTTAGAGGAGTCACCCCTCCACTTT. Translated: CASRLEESPLHF.

This clonotype was detected only a few times. The genes are TRBV15 and TRBJ2-3, with a tentative D call TRBD1 (5 bases). The CDR3 loop spans 15 amino acids. V was trimmed by 0 bases and J by 2 bases, leaving 9 bases between them. Germline CDR1 LNHNV, CDR2 YYDKDF (reference sequence). This chain's CDR3 is CATSRDRGSTDTQYF. The CDR3 DNA reads as TGTGCCACCAGCAGAGATAGGGGTTCCACAGATACGCAGTATTTT.

V is TRBV24-1 and J is TRBJ2-3; D ambiguous. The CDR3 is 17 residues long. V lost 4 bases and J lost 5, with 21 bases in between. Germline assignment: CDR1 KGHDR and CDR2 SFDVKD. CDR3 nucleotides: TGTGCCACCAGTGACAGCACTATGCTGCCTGGTAAAGATACGCAGTATTTT. Protein: CATSDSTMLPGKDTQYF.

The chain uses TRBV4-1 and TRBJ1-1, with D possibly being TRBD1 (5 bases). This CDR3 region has 16 residues. Germline loops: CDR1 MGHRA, CDR2 YSYEKL. Trimming pared 0 bases from V and 0 bases from J, leaving 11 bases between. This chain's CDR3 is CASSQERGSMNTEAFF. The CDR3 DNA reads as TGCGCCAGCAGCCAAGAAAGGGGCAGTATGAACACTGAAGCTTTCTTT.

This clonotype showed up just a few times. The V gene is TRBV28, the J gene TRBJ2-7; 10 bases are a match to TRBD1. J lost 3 bases, V lost 7 bases, and 12 bases had no gene match. CDR3 length: 16 amino acids. CDR1 is MDHEN and CDR2 is SYDVKM in the germline V gene. CDR3 nucleotides: TGTGCCAGCACCGCAAGGACAGGGGGGATTGACTACGAGCAGTACTTC. It is translated as CASTARTGGIDYEQYF.

The rearrangement joins TRBV7-2 to TRBJ1-2; perhaps TRBD1 as D (6 bases). Germline CDR1 and CDR2: SGHTA and FQGNSA. The V and J ends lost 5 bases and 0 bases respectively, with 13 bases between them. This CDR3 comprises 15 residues. CDR3 sequence (DNA): TGTGCCAGCAGCCTGGACAGCCGTCCTAACTATGGCTACACCTTC. Protein product: CASSLDSRPNYGYTF.

The chain is built from TRBV6-1 and TRBJ1-4; TRBD1 is a possible D gene (6 bases). V dropped 8 bases and J dropped 8 bases, with 18 bases sitting between them. CDR3 length equals 14 residues. Germline assignment: CDR1 MNHNS and CDR2 SASEGT. CDR3 residues: CASGVWGQREKLFF. CDR3 bases: TGTGCCAGCGGGGTGTGGGGGCAGAGGGAAAAACTGTTTTTT.

In this sample, this clonotype turned up a few times. This chain links TRBV12-3 or TRBV12-4 with TRBJ1-2, with D tentatively TRBD1 (6 bases). This CDR3 has 15 amino acids. V was trimmed by 5 bases and J by 2 bases, leaving 15 bases between them. The CDR3 loop is CASSPPLRGNYGYTF. Written as DNA, the CDR3 is TGTGCCAGCAGTCCACCTCTGAGGGGGAACTATGGCTACACCTTC.

This clonotype was observed a few times. This chain uses TRBV5-6 with TRBJ2-3, with 13 nucleotides matching TRBD2. Per germline, CDR1 SGHDT and CDR2 YYEEEE. This CDR3 is built from 20 residues. J was trimmed by 2 bases and V by 3 bases; bases with no gene match: 15. CDR3 residues: CASSSILRGLAGSFTDTQYF. CDR3 coding DNA: TGTGCCAGCAGCTCAATCCTTAGGGGACTAGCGGGGTCCTTCACAGATACGCAGTATTTT.

This clonotype was counted only a few times. The chain carries TRBV18 and TRBJ1-2; D is perhaps TRBD1 (5 bases). V was shortened by 1 base and J by 7 bases, with 19 bases between the two germline ends. The germline gives CDR1 KGHSH, CDR2 LQKENI. The CDR3 covers 16 residues. The CDR3: CASSPREGIEMGGYTF. CDR3 coding DNA: TGTGCCAGCTCACCACGAGAGGGGATAGAAATGGGTGGCTACACCTTC.

There are many counts of this clonotype. This chain uses TRBV7-3 with TRBJ2-3; unclear D gene. V lost 4 bases, J lost 1 base, and 6 bases lay in between. This CDR3 comprises 13 residues. The germline CDR1 and CDR2 sequences are SGHTA and FQGTGA. CDR3 loop: CASSSSGTDTQYF. CDR3 nucleotide sequence: TGTGCCAGCAGCTCCTCGGGCACAGATACGCAGTATTTT. Full variable domain (rest looked up from reference TRBV7-3 and TRBJ2-3): GAGVSQTPSNKVTEKGKYVELRCDPISGHTALYWYRQSLGQGPEFLIYFQGTGAADDSGLPNDRFFAVRPEGSVSTLKIQRTERGDSAVYLCASSSSGTDTQYFGPGTRLTVL.

This clonotype was detected a few times. This chain joins TRBV5-1 and TRBJ2-6, with D possibly being TRBD2 (5 bases). The V and J ends lost 5 bases and 0 bases respectively, with 12 bases between them. This CDR3 is built from 16 residues. The V gene's germline CDR1 is SGHRS and CDR2 YFSETQ. In DNA, the CDR3 is TGCGCCAGCAGGCTGGACGGACTCTCTGGGGCCAACGTCCTGACTTTC. Translation gives CASRLDGLSGANVLTF.

This chain uses TRBV9 with TRBJ2-6; D call uncertain. Deletions cut 0 bases from V and 4 bases from J, with 11 bases between. CDR1 is SGDLS, CDR2 YYNGEE, per germline. This CDR3 spans 16 amino acids. CDR3 sequence: CASSVGSGSGANVLTF. The CDR3 region has the DNA TGTGCCAGCAGCGTAGGTTCCGGGTCGGGGGCCAACGTCCTGACTTTC.

This clonotype showed up just a few times. The chain uses TRBV25-1 and TRBJ1-1; the D is unclear. The germline gives CDR1 MGHDK, CDR2 SYGVNS. The CDR3 is 15 residues long. Trimming pared 6 bases from V and 1 base from J, leaving 15 bases between. This CDR3 is CASSYSPAGNTEAFF. CDR3 DNA sequence: TGTGCCAGCAGCTACTCCCCGGCAGGGAACACTGAAGCTTTCTTT.

The chain links TRBV20-1 to TRBJ2-7; 11 positions agree with TRBD2. With V trimmed by 6 bases and J by 6 bases, 10 bases remained unmatched. Germline loops: CDR1 DFQATT, CDR2 SNEGSKA (reference sequence). The CDR3 spans 14 residues. The CDR3 nucleotides read TGCAGTGCCCGCCGGCTAGCGGGGGGAGGCGAGCAGTACTTC. Protein: CSARRLAGGGEQYF.

This clonotype was detected only a few times. This chain connects TRBV29-1 to TRBJ1-2; D unresolved. The V gene's germline CDR1 is SQVTM and CDR2 ANQGSEA. Deletions cut 7 bases from V and 7 bases from J, with 13 bases between. The CDR3 runs to 11 residues. The CDR3 here is CSARSQAGYTF. In DNA, the CDR3 is TGCAGCGCCCGAAGCCAGGCTGGCTACACCTTC. The whole variable domain, remainder taken from reference TRBV29-1 and TRBJ1-2, is SAVISQKPSRDICQRGTSLTIQCQVDSQVTMMFWYRQQPGQSLTLIATANQGSEATYESGFVIDKFPISRPNLTFSTLTVSNMSPEDSSIYLCSARSQAGYTFGSGTRLTVV.